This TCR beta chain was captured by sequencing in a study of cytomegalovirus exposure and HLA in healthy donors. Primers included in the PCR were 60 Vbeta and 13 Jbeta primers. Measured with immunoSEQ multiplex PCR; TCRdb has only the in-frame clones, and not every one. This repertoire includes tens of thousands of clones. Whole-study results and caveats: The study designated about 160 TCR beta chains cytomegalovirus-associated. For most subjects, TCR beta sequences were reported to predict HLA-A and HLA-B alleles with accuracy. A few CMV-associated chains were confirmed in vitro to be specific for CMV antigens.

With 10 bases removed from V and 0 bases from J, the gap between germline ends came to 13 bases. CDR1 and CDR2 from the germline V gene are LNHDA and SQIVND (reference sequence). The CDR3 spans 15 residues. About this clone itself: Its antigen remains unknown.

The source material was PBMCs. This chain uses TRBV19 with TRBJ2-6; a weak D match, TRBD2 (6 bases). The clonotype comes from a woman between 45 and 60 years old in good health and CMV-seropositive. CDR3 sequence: CATVEGPSGANVLTF. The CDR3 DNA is TGTGCCACCGTGGAGGGCCCCTCTGGGGCCAACGTCCTGACTTTC.